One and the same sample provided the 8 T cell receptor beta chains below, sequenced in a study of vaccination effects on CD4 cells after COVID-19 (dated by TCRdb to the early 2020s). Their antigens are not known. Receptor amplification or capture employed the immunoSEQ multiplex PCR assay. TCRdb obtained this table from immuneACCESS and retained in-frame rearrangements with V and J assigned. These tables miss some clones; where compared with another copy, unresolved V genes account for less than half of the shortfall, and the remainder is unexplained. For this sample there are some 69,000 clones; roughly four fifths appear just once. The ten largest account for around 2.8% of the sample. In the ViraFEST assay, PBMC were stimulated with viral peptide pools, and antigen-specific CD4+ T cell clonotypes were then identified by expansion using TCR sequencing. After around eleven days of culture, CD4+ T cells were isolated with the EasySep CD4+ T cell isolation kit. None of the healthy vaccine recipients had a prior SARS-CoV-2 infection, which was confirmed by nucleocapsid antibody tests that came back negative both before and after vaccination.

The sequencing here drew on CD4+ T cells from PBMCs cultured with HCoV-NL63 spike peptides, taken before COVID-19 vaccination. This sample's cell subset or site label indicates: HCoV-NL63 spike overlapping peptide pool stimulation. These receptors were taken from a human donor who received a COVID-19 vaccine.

CDR3 sequence: CASSPDREKLFF. For the CDR3, the DNA is TGTGCCAGCAGTCCCGACAGGGAAAAACTGTTTTTT. The chain is built from TRBV6-5 and TRBJ1-4; D perhaps matches TRBD1 (6 bases). The CDR3 runs 12 residues. CDR1 MNHEY and CDR2 SVGAGI come from the germline V gene. V was cut by 5 bases and J by 8 bases, with 9 bases left in between.

The CDR3 DNA reads TGTGCCAGCCCCGCTTGGCCACCTCGGTCAGGAAACACCATATATTTT. This encodes CASPAWPPRSGNTIYF. The chain carries TRBV5-8 and TRBJ1-3; no clear D gene. V was shortened by 7 bases and J by 4 bases, with 21 bases between the two germline ends. The CDR3 consists of 16 residues. Germline lookup yields CDR1 SGHTS and CDR2 YDEGEE.

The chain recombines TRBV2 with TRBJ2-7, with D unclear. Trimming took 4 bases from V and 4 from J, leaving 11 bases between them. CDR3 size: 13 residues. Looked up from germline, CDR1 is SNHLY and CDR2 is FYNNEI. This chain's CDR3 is CASSVGRIYEQYV. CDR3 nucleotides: TGTGCCAGCAGTGTTGGCAGGATATACGAGCAGTACGTC.

Here the CDR3 DNA reads TGTGCCAGCAGTCCCATTCTAAGAGCGTCCTTGTACGTC. Amino acid sequence: CASSPILRASLYV. The chain uses TRBV7-9 and TRBJ2-7; D call uncertain. Looked up from germline, CDR1 is SEHNR and CDR2 is FQNEAQ (reference sequence). V lost 6 bases, J lost 12 bases, and 21 bases lay in between. The CDR3 is 13 residues long.

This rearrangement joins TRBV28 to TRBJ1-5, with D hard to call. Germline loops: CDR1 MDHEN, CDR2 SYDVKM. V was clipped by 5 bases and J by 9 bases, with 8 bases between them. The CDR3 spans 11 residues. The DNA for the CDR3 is TGTGCCAGCAGTCTACACGCGCCCCAGCATTTT. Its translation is CASSLHAPQHF.

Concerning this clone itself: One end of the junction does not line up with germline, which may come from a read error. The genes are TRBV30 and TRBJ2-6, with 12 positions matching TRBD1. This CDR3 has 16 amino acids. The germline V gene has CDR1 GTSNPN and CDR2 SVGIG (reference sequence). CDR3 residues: CTWYRDRGLGANVLTF. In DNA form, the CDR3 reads TGTACCTGGTACCGGGACAGGGGGCTTGGGGCCAACGTCCTGACTTTC.

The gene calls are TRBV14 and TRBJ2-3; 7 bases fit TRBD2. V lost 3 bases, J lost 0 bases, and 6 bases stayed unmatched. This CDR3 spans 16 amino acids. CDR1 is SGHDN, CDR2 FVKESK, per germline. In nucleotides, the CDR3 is TGTGCCAGCAGCCACTGGGCGGGGGTCAGCACAGATACGCAGTATTTT. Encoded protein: CASSHWAGVSTDTQYF.

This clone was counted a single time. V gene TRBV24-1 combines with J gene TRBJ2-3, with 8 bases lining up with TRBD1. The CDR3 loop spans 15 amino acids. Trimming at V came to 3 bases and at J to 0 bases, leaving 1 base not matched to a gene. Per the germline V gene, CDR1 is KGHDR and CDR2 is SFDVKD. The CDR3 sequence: CATSDDRGSTDTQYF. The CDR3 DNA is TGTGCCACCAGTGATGACAGGGGTAGCACAGATACGCAGTATTTT.